This T cell receptor (beta chain) originates from a study of identical twins. The sample holds many counts of this clonotype. Its antigen is undetermined. This CDR3 comprises 15 residues. From germline, CDR1 is SNHLY and CDR2 FYNNEI. V shed 7 bases and J shed 8 bases, with 18 bases lying between them. Everyone who donated was a healthy Caucasian. Study-wide points: Diverse VJ usage suggested most zero-insertion clonotypes were not invariant T cells.

Through template switching, a universal primer site was introduced, and the cDNA contained unique molecular identifiers. Each CDR3 protein is one row after TCRdb ran MiXCR on the 5' RACE reads. The sample includes around 490,000 distinct CDR3 sequences, around an eighth seen only once; the top ten take about 0.94%. The same data also contributed to another study, on yellow fever vaccine responses in identical twins.

Sequencing used CD4+ T cells sorted from blood. The TCR sequence derives from a woman aged 18-29 years in good health. The chain is built from TRBV2 and TRBJ1-6; TRBD1 might be the D (5 bases). As DNA, the CDR3 is TGTGCCAGCACACTCATTTGGGGGATGGATTCACCCCTCCACTTT. It specifies CASTLIWGMDSPLHF.